This TCR beta chain came from a study of T cell responses to AZD1222 COVID-19 vaccine. To note about this clone: The antigen remains undetermined.

Study outcomes and limitations: Just five to seven people given AZD1222 tested seropositive at baseline. The study sampled repertoires only after the peak T cell response. Once two AZD1222 doses were given, Spike-specific TCR breadth and depth went up.

Assay used: immunoSEQ multiplex PCR; TCRdb lists only in-frame clones, some missing. The repertoire includes around 15,000 clones, 84% of them detected once, and 30% to 40% sits in the top ten. CDR3 length equals 17 residues. Looked up from germline, CDR1 is SGHRS and CDR2 is YFSETQ. V was pared by 4 bases and J by 2 bases, with 8 bases of the junction left unmatched. The sequencing here drew on peripheral blood, taken 28 days after the second AZD1222 dose. This sequence was found in an adult who received the AZD1222 COVID-19 vaccine. The chain recombines TRBV5-1 with TRBJ2-6, with 8 bases matching TRBD1. CDR3 sequence reads: CASSTTTGGPGANVLTF. The DNA for the CDR3 is TGCGCCAGCAGCACGACCACAGGGGGACCTGGGGCCAACGTCCTGACTTTC. Using reference TRBV5-1 and TRBJ2-6 for the parts outside the CDR3, the full variable domain is KAGVTQTPRYLIKTRGQQVTLSCSPISGHRSVSWYQQTPGQGLQFLFEYFSETQRNKGNFPGRFSGRQFSNSRSEMNVSTLELGDSALYLCASSTTTGGPGANVLTFGAGSRLTVL.